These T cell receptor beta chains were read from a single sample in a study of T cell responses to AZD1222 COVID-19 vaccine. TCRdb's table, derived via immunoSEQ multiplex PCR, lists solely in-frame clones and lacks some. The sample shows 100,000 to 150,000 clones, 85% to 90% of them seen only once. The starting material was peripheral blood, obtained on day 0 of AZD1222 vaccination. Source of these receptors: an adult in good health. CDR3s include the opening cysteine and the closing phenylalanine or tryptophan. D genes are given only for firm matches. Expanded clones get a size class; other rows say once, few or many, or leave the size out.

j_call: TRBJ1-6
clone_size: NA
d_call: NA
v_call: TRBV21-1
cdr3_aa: CATSPPGPGGAPLHF
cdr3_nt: TGTGCCACCAGCCCCCCAGGACCGGGGGGCGCACCCCTCCACTTT

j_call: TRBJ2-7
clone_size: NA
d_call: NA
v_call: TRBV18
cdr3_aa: CASSTGTRRDEQYF
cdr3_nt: TGTGCCAGCTCAACAGGGACTCGACGGGACGAGCAGTACTTC

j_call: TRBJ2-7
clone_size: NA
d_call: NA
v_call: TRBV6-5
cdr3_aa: CASSSGPTYEQYF
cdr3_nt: TGTGCCAGCAGTTCGGGACCGACCTACGAGCAGTACTTC

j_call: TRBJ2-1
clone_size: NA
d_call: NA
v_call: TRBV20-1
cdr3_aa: CSASPGSTYNEQFF
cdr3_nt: TGCAGTGCTAGTCCGGGATCAACCTACAATGAGCAGTTCTTC

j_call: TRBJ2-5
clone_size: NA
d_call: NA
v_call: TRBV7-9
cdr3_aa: CASSLEVETQYF
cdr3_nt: TGTGCCAGCAGCTTAGAGGTGGAGACCCAGTACTTC

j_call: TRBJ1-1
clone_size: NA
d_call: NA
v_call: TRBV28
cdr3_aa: CASSLWAAENTEAFF
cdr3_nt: TGTGCCAGCAGTTTATGGGCAGCTGAAAACACTGAAGCTTTCTTT

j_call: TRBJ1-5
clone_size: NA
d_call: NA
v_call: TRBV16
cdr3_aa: CASSQTRGSGQPQHF
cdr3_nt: TGTGCCAGCAGCCAGACAAGGGGATCAGGGCAGCCCCAGCATTTT

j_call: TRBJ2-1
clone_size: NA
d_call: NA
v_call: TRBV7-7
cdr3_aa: CASSLSDSKGEQFF
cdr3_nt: TGTGCTAGCAGCCTGTCTGATAGTAAGGGTGAGCAGTTCTTC

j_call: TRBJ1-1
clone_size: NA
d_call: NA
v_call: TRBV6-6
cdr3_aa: CASNPGPYTEAFF
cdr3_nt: TGTGCCAGCAATCCGGGACCGTACACTGAAGCTTTCTTT

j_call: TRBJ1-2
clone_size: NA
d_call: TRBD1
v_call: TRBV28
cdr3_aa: CASSTGDRFNYGYTF
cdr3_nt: TGTGCCAGCAGTACCGGGGACAGGTTTAACTATGGCTACACCTTC

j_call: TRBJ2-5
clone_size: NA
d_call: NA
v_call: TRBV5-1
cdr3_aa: CASSLAGWRQETQYF
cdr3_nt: TGCGCCAGCAGCTTGGCGGGGTGGAGGCAAGAGACCCAGTACTTC

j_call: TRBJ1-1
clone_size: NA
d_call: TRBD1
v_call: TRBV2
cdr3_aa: CASSVDRGTEAFF
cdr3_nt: TGTGCCAGCAGCGTGGACAGGGGAACTGAAGCTTTCTTT

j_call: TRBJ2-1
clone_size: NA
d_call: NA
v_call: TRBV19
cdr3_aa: CASWGGRDEQFF
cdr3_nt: TGTGCCAGTTGGGGGGGCAGGGATGAGCAGTTCTTC

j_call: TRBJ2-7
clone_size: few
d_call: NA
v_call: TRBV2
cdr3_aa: CASSGTVAYEQYF
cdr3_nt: TGTGCCAGCAGTGGGACAGTAGCCTACGAGCAGTACTTC

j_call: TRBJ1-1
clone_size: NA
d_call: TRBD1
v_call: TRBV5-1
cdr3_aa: CASSDGTGEAFF
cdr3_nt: TGCGCCAGCAGCGACGGGACAGGTGAAGCTTTCTTT

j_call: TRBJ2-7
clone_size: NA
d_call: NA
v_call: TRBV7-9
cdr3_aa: CASSLRGPRDEQYF
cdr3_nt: TGTGCCAGCAGCTTAAGAGGCCCCAGGGACGAGCAGTACTTC

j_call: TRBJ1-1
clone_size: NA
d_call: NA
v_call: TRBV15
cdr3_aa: CATSPREDTEAFF
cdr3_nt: TGTGCCACCAGTCCGAGGGAGGACACTGAAGCTTTCTTT

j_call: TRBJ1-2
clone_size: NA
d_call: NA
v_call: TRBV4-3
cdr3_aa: CASAATARGEGDGYTF
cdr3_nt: TGCGCCAGCGCCGCAACGGCGAGAGGTGAGGGGGACGGCTACACCTTC

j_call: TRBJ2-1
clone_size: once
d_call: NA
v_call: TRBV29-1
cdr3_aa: CSVLQSYNEQFF
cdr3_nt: TGCAGCGTTCTGCAGTCCTACAATGAGCAGTTCTTC

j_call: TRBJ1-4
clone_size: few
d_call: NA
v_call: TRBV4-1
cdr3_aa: CASSQALGEKLFF
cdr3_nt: TGCGCCAGCAGCCAAGCTTTGGGAGAAAAACTGTTTTTT

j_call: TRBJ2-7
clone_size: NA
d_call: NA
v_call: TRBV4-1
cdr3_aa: CASSQEGYEQYF
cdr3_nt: TGCGCCAGCAGCCAAGAGGGGTACGAGCAGTACTTC

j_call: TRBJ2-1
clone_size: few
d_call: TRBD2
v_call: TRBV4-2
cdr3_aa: CASSPQLAGAINEQFF
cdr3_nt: TGTGCCAGCAGCCCACAACTAGCGGGGGCCATCAATGAGCAGTTCTTC

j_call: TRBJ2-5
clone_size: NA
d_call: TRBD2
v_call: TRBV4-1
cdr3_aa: CASSQDRAGGETQYF
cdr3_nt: TGCGCCAGCAGCCAAGACCGAGCGGGGGGAGAGACCCAGTACTTC

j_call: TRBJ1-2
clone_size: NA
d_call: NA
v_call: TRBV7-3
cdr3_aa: CASSPPGAGGYTF
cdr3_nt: TGTGCCAGCAGCCCACCTGGGGCAGGAGGCTACACCTTC

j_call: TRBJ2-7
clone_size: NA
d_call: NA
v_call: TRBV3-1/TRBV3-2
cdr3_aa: CASSSGGGEQYF
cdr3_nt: TGTGCCAGCAGCTCTGGGGGAGGCGAGCAGTACTTC

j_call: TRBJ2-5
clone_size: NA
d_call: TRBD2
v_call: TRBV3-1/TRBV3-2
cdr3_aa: CASSRIAGGPQETQYF
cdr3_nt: TGTGCCAGCAGCCGAATAGCGGGGGGGCCCCAAGAGACCCAGTACTTC

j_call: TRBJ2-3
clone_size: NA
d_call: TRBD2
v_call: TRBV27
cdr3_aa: CASRGLAGGSTDTQYF
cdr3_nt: TGTGCCAGCAGGGGACTAGCGGGGGGGAGCACAGATACGCAGTATTTT

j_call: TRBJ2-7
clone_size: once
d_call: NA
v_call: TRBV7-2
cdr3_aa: CASSLDMGTYEQYF
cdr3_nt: TGTGCCAGCAGCTTAGATATGGGAACCTACGAGCAGTACTTC

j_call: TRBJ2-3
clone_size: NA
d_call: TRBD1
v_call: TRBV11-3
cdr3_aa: CASSSSTGRTDTQYF
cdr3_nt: TGTGCCAGCAGCTCATCGACAGGGCGCACAGATACGCAGTATTTT

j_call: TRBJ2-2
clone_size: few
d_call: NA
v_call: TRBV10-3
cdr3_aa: CAISAEIAGELFF
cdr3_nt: TGTGCCATCAGTGCCGAAATCGCCGGGGAGCTGTTTTTT

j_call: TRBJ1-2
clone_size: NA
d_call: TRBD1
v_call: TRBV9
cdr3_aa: CASSRDSYGYTF
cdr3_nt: TGTGCCAGCAGTCGGGACAGCTATGGCTACACCTTC

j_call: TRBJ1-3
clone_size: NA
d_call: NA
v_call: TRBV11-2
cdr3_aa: CASSPSSGNTIYF
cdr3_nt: TGTGCCAGCAGCCCCAGCTCTGGAAACACCATATATTTT

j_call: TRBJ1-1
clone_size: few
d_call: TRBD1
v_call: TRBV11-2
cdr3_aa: CASSFAWDRGDTEAFF
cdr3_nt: TGTGCCAGCAGCTTTGCCTGGGACAGAGGAGACACTGAAGCTTTCTTT

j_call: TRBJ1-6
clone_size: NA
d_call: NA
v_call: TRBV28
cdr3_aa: CASSQSTGYNSPLHF
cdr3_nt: TGTGCCAGCAGCCAATCCACAGGTTATAATTCACCCCTCCACTTT

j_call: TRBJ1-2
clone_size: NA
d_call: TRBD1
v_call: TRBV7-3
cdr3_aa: CASSLGTGPFGYTF
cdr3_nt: TGTGCCAGCAGCCTTGGGACAGGCCCTTTCGGCTACACCTTC

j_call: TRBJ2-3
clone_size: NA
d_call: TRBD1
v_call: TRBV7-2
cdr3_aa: CASSLGQGVWDTQYF
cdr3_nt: TGTGCCAGCAGCTTGGGACAGGGTGTCTGGGATACGCAGTATTTT

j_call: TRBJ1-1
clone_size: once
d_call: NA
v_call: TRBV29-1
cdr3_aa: CSAALRQQAFF
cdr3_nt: TGCAGCGCTGCCCTTAGACAGCAAGCTTTCTTT

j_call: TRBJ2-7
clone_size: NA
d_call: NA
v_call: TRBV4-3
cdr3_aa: CASSQDRTAYEQYF
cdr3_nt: TGCGCCAGCAGCCAAGACCGGACAGCCTACGAGCAGTACTTC

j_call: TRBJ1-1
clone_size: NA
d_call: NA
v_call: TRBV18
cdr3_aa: CASSLLGLEAFF
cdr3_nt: TGTGCCAGCTCACTCTTAGGTCTTGAAGCTTTCTTT

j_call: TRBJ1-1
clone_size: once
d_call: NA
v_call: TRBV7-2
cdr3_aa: CASSLLAGRAEAFF
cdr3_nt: TGTGCCAGCAGCTTATTGGCCGGGAGAGCTGAAGCTTTCTTT

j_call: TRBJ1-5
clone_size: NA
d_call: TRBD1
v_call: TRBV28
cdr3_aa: CASRPTGNSNQPQHF
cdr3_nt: TGTGCCAGCAGACCGACAGGGAATAGCAATCAGCCCCAGCATTTT